This TCR beta chain was recorded in a study of CD8+ T cells in alopecia areata. As for the study in general: Patients took tofacitinib for 6 to 18 months, followed by 6 drug-free months. Overall study findings and caveats: Between patients, shared TCR sequences were less clear than in mice. This was possibly due in part to HLA diversity in the patient population.

Extracted from the samples, RNA was reverse transcribed into cDNA to serve as the sequencing template. Clones were sequenced by immunoSEQ multiplex PCR, and TCRdb holds only the in-frame ones, with some missing. The data hold some 150,000 clones, with around three fifths observed a single time. This clone was counted only a few times. Antigen: not known. Lesional scalp punch biopsies and peripheral blood were collected from alopecia areata patients. The CDR3 extends over 13 amino acids. Germline V gene data show CDR1 as GTSNPN and CDR2 as SVGIG (reference sequence). Trimming took 0 bases from V and 10 from J, leaving 13 bases between them.

Sequencing used CD4+ T cells sorted from blood, obtained at week 0. J is TRBJ2-1 and V is TRBV30; D might be TRBD1 or TRBD2, each matching 5 bases. This sequence originates from a human donor with alopecia areata. The CDR3 reads CAWSVMGTGEQFF. The CDR3 DNA reads TGTGCCTGGAGTGTAATGGGGACGGGGGAGCAGTTCTTC.